This T cell receptor beta chain was sequenced for a study of early T cells in non-severe SARS-CoV-2 infection (dated by TCRdb to the early 2020s). Notes on the research overall: TCR sequencing used bulk RNA from unsorted whole blood, so alpha and beta chains could not be paired.

Of note for this clonotype: The antigen it recognizes is unknown. Qualities for individual bases were not recorded, and no much larger clone is one base off.

Measured from the cysteine to the phenylalanine, the CDR3 is 14 residues long. CDR3 DNA only is kept here, 42 bases in frame from base 1. The V end gives up 5 bases and the J end 2 bases, leaving 3 bases in the junction not matched to a gene. CDR1 SGHDT and CDR2 YYEEEE are derived from the germline V gene. Library construction relied on 5' RACE. The instrument was a NextSeq 500. To correct for sequencing error and PCR bias, the TCR library protocol tagged individual cDNA molecules with unique molecular identifiers. TCR alpha and beta chains were both sequenced, and the abundances of alpha and beta sequences in each sample were closely correlated with each other. As for how the authors treated the data: V gene, J gene and CDR3 annotation of TCR sequences was performed with Decombinator V4. TCRs were defined as expanded if a significant change between any two time points was detected under a Poisson model with p below 0.0001. Abundances of TCRs were expressed as counts per million after normalisation to the total number of TCRs sequenced in each sample. TRAV1-2 paired with TRAJ12, TRAJ20 or TRAJ33 defined MAIT TCRs, while TRAV10 paired with TRAJ18 defined iNKT TCRs. VDJdb, accessed on 1 November 2021, was searched for TCRs annotated for CMV, EBV and SARS-CoV-2, and TCRs annotated for more than one antigen were excluded. The raw public reads went through TCRdb reprocessing: fastp at Q25, MiXCR clone calling, in-frame beta chains kept. Every distinct CDR3 protein forms one entry, paired with its most common genes and DNA. TCRdb, not the authors, supplied the V and J calls. The sample data list 55,000 to 70,000 distinct CDR3 sequences, and approximately 12% of these were observed just once. The ten top clones hold 4.8% of the sample.

The study at large found these results: VDJdb matching was skewed toward anti-spike CD8 responses, so virus-specific expansions were likely underestimated and private and CD4 specificities were missed.

This was a case-control study nested in a cohort of healthcare workers in London, UK, who had nasopharyngeal swab PCR tests and blood samples taken every week. Healthcare workers were recruited during the week of the UK lockdown, between 23 and 31 March 2020, and followed weekly for up to roughly 15 weeks. In this chain, TRBV5-6 is recombined with TRBJ1-2, with TRBD1 identical over 10 junction bases. This TCR came from an adult who was a healthcare worker with PCR-confirmed SARS-CoV-2 infection or an uninfected control (not recorded which). Sequencing was done on a sample of whole blood. CDR3 loop: CASRGQGVNYGYTF. The sequenced DNA: TGTGCCAGCAGAGGACAGGGGGTGAACTATGGCTACACCTTC.